The sequence of this TCR beta chain was determined in a study of cytomegalovirus exposure and HLA in healthy donors. PCR used 60 Vbeta primers and 13 Jbeta primers. Measured with immunoSEQ multiplex PCR; TCRdb has only the in-frame clones, and not every one. The sample consists of 100,000 to 150,000 clones, less than 80% of them appearing once. The sequencing input was PBMCs. The sequence came from a man younger than 45 in good health and CMV-seronegative.

CDR3: CASSEGGAGNQPQHF. DNA for the CDR3: TGTGCCAGCAGTGAAGGGGGCGCTGGCAATCAGCCCCAGCATTTT. This chain links TRBV6-1 with TRBJ1-5, with a weak D call TRBD1 (5 bases). Trimming cost V 1 base and J 2 bases, with 9 bases left between them. This CDR3 is built from 15 residues. The germline gives CDR1 MNHNS, CDR2 SASEGT.